These T cell receptor beta chains were read from a single sample in a study of CDR3 diversity in severe acne. TCRdb independently ran MiXCR on the PCR reads; one entry per CDR3 protein. The sample records 97,000 or so distinct CDR3 sequences, 51% being singletons. The specimen sequenced was blood. The receptors were gathered from a male donor with acne. Both conserved end residues are part of each CDR3. The order of the fields is clone size, D gene, J gene, V gene, CDR3 protein, CDR3 DNA. D genes are given only for firm matches. Not every row has a clone size; where given, it reads once, few, many or a size class.

abundance: -; d_gene: TRBD1; j_gene: TRBJ2-2; v_gene: TRBV2; CDR3aa: CASSVRQGAYAGELFF; CDR3nt: TGTGCCAGCAGTGTGAGACAGGGGGCTTACGCCGGGGAGCTGTTTTTT
abundance: many; d_gene: TRBD1; j_gene: TRBJ2-2; v_gene: TRBV7-3; CDR3aa: CASSPDRGGGELFF; CDR3nt: TGTGCCAGCAGCCCCGACAGGGGTGGGGGGGAGCTGTTTTTT
abundance: few; d_gene: TRBD2; j_gene: TRBJ2-3; v_gene: TRBV14; CDR3aa: CASSQGYIGTSGGTDTQYF; CDR3nt: TGTGCCAGCAGCCAAGGATATATAGGGACTAGCGGGGGCACAGATACGCAGTATTTT
abundance: many; d_gene: TRBD1; j_gene: TRBJ2-1; v_gene: TRBV5-1; CDR3aa: CASSWTGGTYNEQFF; CDR3nt: TGCGCCAGCAGCTGGACAGGGGGGACCTACAATGAGCAGTTCTTC
abundance: -; d_gene: -; j_gene: TRBJ2-6; v_gene: TRBV2; CDR3aa: CASSVTSGANVLTF; CDR3nt: TGTGCCAGCAGTGTCACTTCTGGGGCCAACGTCCTGACTTTC
abundance: -; d_gene: -; j_gene: TRBJ1-2; v_gene: TRBV20-1; CDR3aa: CSANGQWGYTF; CDR3nt: TGCAGTGCCAACGGACAGTGGGGCTACACCTTC
abundance: -; d_gene: -; j_gene: TRBJ1-6; v_gene: TRBV5-6; CDR3aa: CASSLMTDSPLHF; CDR3nt: TGTGCCAGCAGCTTGATGACGGATTCACCCCTCCACTTT
abundance: many; d_gene: -; j_gene: TRBJ2-3; v_gene: TRBV5-4; CDR3aa: CASSPTAGLDTQYF; CDR3nt: TGTGCCAGCAGCCCCACGGCAGGGTTAGATACGCAGTATTTT
abundance: many; d_gene: -; j_gene: TRBJ2-7; v_gene: TRBV2; CDR3aa: CASSDAGVSYEQYF; CDR3nt: TGTGCCAGCAGTGACGCCGGTGTCTCCTACGAGCAGTACTTC
abundance: few; d_gene: TRBD2; j_gene: TRBJ2-2; v_gene: TRBV20-1; CDR3aa: CSARAITSGRITGELFF; CDR3nt: TGCAGTGCTAGGGCTATTACTAGCGGGAGAATAACCGGGGAGCTGTTTTTT
abundance: many; d_gene: TRBD2; j_gene: TRBJ2-3; v_gene: TRBV15; CDR3aa: CATSRWGLAGSTDTQYF; CDR3nt: TGTGCCACCAGCAGGTGGGGTCTAGCGGGAAGCACAGATACGCAGTATTTT
abundance: -; d_gene: TRBD2; j_gene: TRBJ2-2; v_gene: TRBV10-3; CDR3aa: CASSGAGEATGELFF; CDR3nt: TGTGCCAGCAGTGGAGCGGGAGAGGCCACCGGGGAGCTGTTTTTT
abundance: once; d_gene: TRBD2; j_gene: TRBJ2-1; v_gene: TRBV2; CDR3aa: CASSYSGRAAVANEQFF; CDR3nt: TGTGCCAGCAGTTATAGCGGGAGGGCCGCAGTTGCTAATGAGCAGTTCTTC
abundance: -; d_gene: -; j_gene: TRBJ1-4; v_gene: TRBV25-1; CDR3aa: CATSNPGLEKLFF; CDR3nt: TGTGCCACCAGCAATCCGGGTCTGGAAAAACTGTTTTTT
abundance: -; d_gene: -; j_gene: TRBJ2-7; v_gene: TRBV5-5; CDR3aa: CASSVLQGNYEQYF; CDR3nt: TGTGCCAGCAGCGTGTTACAGGGAAACTACGAGCAGTACTTC
abundance: few; d_gene: TRBD2; j_gene: TRBJ2-7; v_gene: TRBV2; CDR3aa: CASSAELAGGGGYEQYF; CDR3nt: TGTGCCAGCAGTGCTGAACTAGCGGGAGGGGGGGGTTACGAGCAGTACTTC
abundance: -; d_gene: -; j_gene: TRBJ2-2; v_gene: TRBV20-1; CDR3aa: CSASILVSTGELFF; CDR3nt: TGCAGTGCTAGTATTCTAGTTAGCACCGGGGAGCTGTTTTTT
abundance: -; d_gene: -; j_gene: TRBJ1-2; v_gene: TRBV29-1; CDR3aa: CSVETDYGYTF; CDR3nt: TGCAGCGTTGAGACTGACTATGGCTACACCTTC
abundance: few; d_gene: TRBD1; j_gene: TRBJ2-7; v_gene: TRBV29-1; CDR3aa: CSVGEQGVAYEQYF; CDR3nt: TGCAGCGTTGGAGAACAGGGGGTTGCCTACGAGCAGTACTTC
abundance: -; d_gene: -; j_gene: TRBJ2-3; v_gene: TRBV20-1; CDR3aa: CSARDRRRAGYQKDQVSTDTQYF; CDR3nt: TGCAGTGCTAGAGATCGGAGAAGGGCGGGGTACCAAAAAGACCAGGTTAGCACAGATACGCAGTATTTT
abundance: many; d_gene: -; j_gene: TRBJ2-1; v_gene: TRBV2; CDR3aa: CASSLEGHSLNEQFF; CDR3nt: TGTGCCAGCAGCCTAGAGGGCCATAGTCTCAATGAGCAGTTCTTC
abundance: -; d_gene: -; j_gene: TRBJ2-6; v_gene: TRBV28; CDR3aa: CASSFRRPSSGANVLTF; CDR3nt: TGTGCCAGCAGTTTTCGTAGGCCCAGCTCTGGGGCCAACGTCCTGACTTTC
abundance: few; d_gene: -; j_gene: TRBJ2-1; v_gene: TRBV5-1; CDR3aa: CASSVTLRDTGEGGGNEQFF; CDR3nt: TGCGCCAGCTCAGTGACACTCCGAGACACCGGGGAGGGAGGGGGTAATGAGCAGTTCTTC
abundance: medium-sized; d_gene: -; j_gene: TRBJ1-5; v_gene: TRBV9; CDR3aa: CASSDQGNQPQHF; CDR3nt: TGTGCCAGCAGCGATCAGGGTAATCAGCCCCAGCATTTT